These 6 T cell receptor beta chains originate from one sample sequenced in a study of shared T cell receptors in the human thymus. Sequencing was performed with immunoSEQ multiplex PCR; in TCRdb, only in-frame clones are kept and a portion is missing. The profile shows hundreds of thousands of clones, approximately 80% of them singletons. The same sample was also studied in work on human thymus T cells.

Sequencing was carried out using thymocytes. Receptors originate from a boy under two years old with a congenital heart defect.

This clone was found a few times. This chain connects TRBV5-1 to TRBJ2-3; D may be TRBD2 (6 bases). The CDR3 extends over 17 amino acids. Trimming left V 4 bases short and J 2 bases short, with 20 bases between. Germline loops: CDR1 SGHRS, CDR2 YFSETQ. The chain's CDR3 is CASSGRTQHRDTDTQYF. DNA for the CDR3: TGCGCCAGCAGCGGGAGGACACAGCACCGCGACACAGATACGCAGTATTTT.

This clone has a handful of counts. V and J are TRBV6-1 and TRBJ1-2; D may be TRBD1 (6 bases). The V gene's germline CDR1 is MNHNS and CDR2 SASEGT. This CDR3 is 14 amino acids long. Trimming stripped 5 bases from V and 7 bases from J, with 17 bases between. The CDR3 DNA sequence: TGTGCCAGCAGTCCTACAGGGCGACAAGGTGGCTACACCTTC. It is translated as CASSPTGRQGGYTF.

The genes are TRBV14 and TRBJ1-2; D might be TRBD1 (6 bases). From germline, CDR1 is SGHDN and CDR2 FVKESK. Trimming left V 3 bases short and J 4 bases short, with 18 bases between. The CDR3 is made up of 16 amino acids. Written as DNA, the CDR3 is TGTGCCAGCAGCCATGCCTCCGGGACACTTTCCTATGGCTACACCTTC. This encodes CASSHASGTLSYGYTF.

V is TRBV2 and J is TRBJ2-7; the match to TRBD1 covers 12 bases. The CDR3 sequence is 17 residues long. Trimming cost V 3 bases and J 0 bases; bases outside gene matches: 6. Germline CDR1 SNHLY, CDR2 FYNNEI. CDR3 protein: CASSDRDRGQSSYEQYF. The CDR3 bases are TGTGCCAGCAGTGACCGGGACAGGGGGCAGAGCTCCTACGAGCAGTACTTC.

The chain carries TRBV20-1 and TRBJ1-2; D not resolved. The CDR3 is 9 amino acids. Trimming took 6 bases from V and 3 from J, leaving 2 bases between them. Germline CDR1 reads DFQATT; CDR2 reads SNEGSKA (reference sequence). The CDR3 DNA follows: TGCAGTGCCGACTATGGCTACACCTTC. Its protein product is CSADYGYTF.

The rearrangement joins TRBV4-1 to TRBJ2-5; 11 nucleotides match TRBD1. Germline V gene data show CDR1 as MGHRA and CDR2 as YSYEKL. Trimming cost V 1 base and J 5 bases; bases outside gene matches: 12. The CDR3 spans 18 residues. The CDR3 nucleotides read TGCGCCAGCAGCCAAGCCCCCGGACAGGGGGCAGGAGGGGAGACCCAGTACTTC. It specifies CASSQAPGQGAGGETQYF.